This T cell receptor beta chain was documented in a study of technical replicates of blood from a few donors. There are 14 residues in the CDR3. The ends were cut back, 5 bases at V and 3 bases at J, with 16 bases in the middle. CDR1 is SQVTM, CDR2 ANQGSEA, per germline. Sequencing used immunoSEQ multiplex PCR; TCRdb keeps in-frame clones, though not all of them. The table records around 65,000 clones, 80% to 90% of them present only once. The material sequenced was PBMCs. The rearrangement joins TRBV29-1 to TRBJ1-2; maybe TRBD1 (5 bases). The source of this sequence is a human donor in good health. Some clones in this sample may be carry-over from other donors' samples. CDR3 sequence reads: CSVYSETEDYGYTF. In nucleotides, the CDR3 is TGCAGCGTTTACAGCGAGACAGAGGACTATGGCTACACCTTC.